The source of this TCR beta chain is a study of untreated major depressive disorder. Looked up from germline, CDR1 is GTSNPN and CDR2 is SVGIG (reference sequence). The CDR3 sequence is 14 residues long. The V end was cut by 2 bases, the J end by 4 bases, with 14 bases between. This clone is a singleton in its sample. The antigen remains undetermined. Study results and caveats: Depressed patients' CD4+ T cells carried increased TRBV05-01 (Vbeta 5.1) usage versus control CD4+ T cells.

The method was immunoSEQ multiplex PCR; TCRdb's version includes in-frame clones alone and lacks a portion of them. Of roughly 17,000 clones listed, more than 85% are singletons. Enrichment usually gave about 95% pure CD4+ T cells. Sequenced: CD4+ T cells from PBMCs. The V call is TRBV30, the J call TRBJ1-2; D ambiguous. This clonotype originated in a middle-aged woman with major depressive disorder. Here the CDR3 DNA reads TGTGCCTGGAGTCTGGCGGGGAGCGGCTATGGCTACACCTTC. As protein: CAWSLAGSGYGYTF.